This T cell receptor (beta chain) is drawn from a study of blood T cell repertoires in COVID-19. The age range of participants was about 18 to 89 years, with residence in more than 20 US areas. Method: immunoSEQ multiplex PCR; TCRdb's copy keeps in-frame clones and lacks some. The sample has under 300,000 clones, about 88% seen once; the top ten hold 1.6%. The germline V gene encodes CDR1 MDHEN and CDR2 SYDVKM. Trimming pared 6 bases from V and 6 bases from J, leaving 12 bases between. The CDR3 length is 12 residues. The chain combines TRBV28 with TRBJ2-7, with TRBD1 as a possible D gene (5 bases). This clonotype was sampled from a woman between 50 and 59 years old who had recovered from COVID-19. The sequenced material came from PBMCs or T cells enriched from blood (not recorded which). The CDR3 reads CASSPPGIEQYF. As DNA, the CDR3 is TGTGCCAGCAGCCCCCCAGGGATCGAGCAGTACTTC.